A selection of T cell receptor beta chains follows, all from one sample in a study of tumor-infiltrating lymphocytes in localized non-small cell lung cancer. TCRdb keeps only in-frame clones here, not all; method: immunoSEQ multiplex PCR. The data contain about 13,000 clones, around 79% of them singletons. Sequenced input: lung tumor tissue. The receptors come from a human donor with non-small cell lung cancer. CDR3s include the opening cysteine and the closing phenylalanine or tryptophan. The D gene is left open where the match is weak. Clone size is shown for a subset of rows, as once, few, many or a class of expanded clone.

CDR3aa	CDR3nt	v_gene	d_gene	j_gene	abundance
CATQGNTGELFF	TGTGCCACACAGGGGAACACCGGGGAGCTGTTTTTT	TRBV10-3	-	TRBJ2-2	few
CASSPKIGLLNTEAFF	TGTGCCAGTAGCCCAAAAATCGGGTTGTTGAACACTGAAGCTTTCTTT	TRBV19	-	TRBJ1-1	once
CASSVAQGITDTQYF	TGTGCCAGCAGCGTAGCTCAGGGGATCACAGATACGCAGTATTTT	TRBV9	-	TRBJ2-3	-
CASSQAGGWKYGYTF	TGTGCCAGCAGCCAAGCCGGGGGTTGGAAGTATGGCTACACCTTC	TRBV14	-	TRBJ1-2	-
CASSQGPGRGMNTEAFF	TGTGCCAGCAGCCAAGGTCCGGGACGGGGTATGAACACTGAAGCTTTCTTT	TRBV14	-	TRBJ1-1	few
CASSPQGFSEQFF	TGTGCCAGCAGTCCACAGGGGTTCTCTGAGCAGTTCTTC	TRBV28	TRBD1	TRBJ2-1	-
CASSLGTTNYGYTF	TGTGCCAGCAGCTTAGGCACTACTAACTATGGCTACACCTTC	TRBV11-2	-	TRBJ1-2	-
CASSPYRGVAQYF	TGTGCCAGCAGCCCGTACCGGGGGGTAGCGCAGTATTTT	TRBV6-5	TRBD2	TRBJ2-3	-
CSVRLDRGHYGYTF	TGCAGCGTAAGACTGGACAGGGGACACTATGGCTACACCTTC	TRBV29-1	TRBD1	TRBJ1-2	-
CASSPGGPGEKLFF	TGTGCCAGCAGTCCAGGGGGCCCAGGGGAAAAACTGTTTTTT	TRBV5-5	TRBD1	TRBJ1-4	once
CASSYLAGGWNTGELFF	TGTGCCAGCAGCTATCTAGCGGGAGGCTGGAACACCGGGGAGCTGTTTTTT	TRBV7-8	TRBD2	TRBJ2-2	-
CAISEPPGTGTNEKLFF	TGTGCCATCAGTGAGCCCCCCGGGACAGGGACTAATGAAAAACTGTTTTTT	TRBV10-3	TRBD1	TRBJ1-4	few
CATSRVDSFYGYTF	TGTGCCACCAGCAGAGTGGACAGCTTCTATGGCTACACCTTC	TRBV15	-	TRBJ1-2	-
CASSLNNEQFF	TGTGCCAGCAGCTTAAACAATGAGCAGTTCTTC	TRBV5-4	-	TRBJ2-1	-
CAIRGQGSGNEQFF	TGTGCCATCAGGGGACAGGGCAGCGGCAATGAGCAGTTCTTC	TRBV10-3	TRBD1	TRBJ2-1	-
CASSITGSSYEQYF	TGTGCCAGCAGCATAACAGGGAGCTCCTACGAGCAGTACTTC	TRBV7-2	-	TRBJ2-7	-
CASSFTGGYTGELFF	TGTGCCAGCAGCTTTACAGGGGGTTACACCGGGGAGCTGTTTTTT	TRBV5-4	TRBD1	TRBJ2-2	-
CASSMGQGREGEQFF	TGTGCCAGTAGTATGGGACAGGGGCGAGAGGGTGAGCAGTTCTTC	TRBV19	TRBD1	TRBJ2-1	-
CASSADNWGGYTF	TGCGCCAGCAGCGCCGACAATTGGGGAGGCTACACCTTC	TRBV5-1	-	TRBJ1-2	-
CATLPTGPLNQPQHF	TGCGCGACACTCCCAACTGGGCCCCTCAATCAGCCCCAGCATTTT	TRBV6-6	-	TRBJ1-5	large
CASSLYRPGTGEDTQYF	TGTGCCAGCAGTTTATATCGTCCGGGGACCGGGGAAGATACGCAGTATTTT	TRBV27	-	TRBJ2-3	-
CASSSQGLGSPLHF	TGTGCCAGCAGTTCACAGGGCCTTGGTTCACCCCTCCACTTT	TRBV5-4	-	TRBJ1-6	-
CASSQGSGGLNTEAFF	TGCGCCAGCAGCCAAGGCTCGGGGGGATTGAACACTGAAGCTTTCTTT	TRBV4-3	-	TRBJ1-1	-
CASSPLTEGGFGYTF	TGTGCCAGCAGTCCTCTAACAGAAGGGGGCTTTGGCTACACCTTC	TRBV6-5	TRBD1	TRBJ1-2	-
CASSPPTAGFGNEQFF	TGTGCCAGCAGCCCGCCTACAGCGGGGTTCGGGAATGAGCAGTTCTTC	TRBV14	TRBD2	TRBJ2-1	-
CASRAGDHYNEQFF	TGTGCCAGCAGGGCGGGAGACCACTACAATGAGCAGTTCTTC	TRBV14	TRBD2	TRBJ2-1	-
CASSQSQTGAYEQYF	TGTGCCAGCAGCCAATCCCAGACAGGGGCCTACGAGCAGTACTTC	TRBV5-4	TRBD1	TRBJ2-7	-
CASARFKSTDTQYF	TGTGCCAGTGCCCGATTCAAATCTACAGATACGCAGTATTTT	TRBV6-6	-	TRBJ2-3	-
CASSEVRRDEQYF	TGTGCCAGCAGTGAAGTCCGAAGGGACGAGCAGTACTTC	TRBV2	-	TRBJ2-7	few
CATSAAGGFGGEQFF	TGTGCCACCAGCGCAGCGGGAGGGTTTGGTGGTGAGCAGTTCTTC	TRBV15	TRBD2	TRBJ2-1	once
CASSEVGGGKEQYF	TGTGCCAGCAGTGAAGTAGGGGGCGGGAAAGAGCAGTACTTC	TRBV6-1	-	TRBJ2-7	-
CSAALGFEGYTF	TGCAGCGCAGCCTTGGGTTTTGAAGGCTACACCTTC	TRBV29-1	-	TRBJ1-2	-
CASRPGGNADEQYF	TGCGCCAGCAGACCCGGGGGGAATGCCGACGAGCAGTACTTC	TRBV5-1	TRBD2	TRBJ2-7	-
CASSLGASGSTDTQYF	TGCGCCAGCAGCTTAGGTGCTAGCGGGAGCACAGATACGCAGTATTTT	TRBV5-1	TRBD2	TRBJ2-3	-
CASSIRGVLGRNTEAFF	TGTGCCAGTAGTATTCGGGGGGTTTTAGGTCGGAACACTGAAGCTTTCTTT	TRBV19	-	TRBJ1-1	-
CASSNRLLSGTGEYNEQFF	TGTGCCAGCAGCAACCGCCTCCTTTCCGGGACAGGGGAGTATAATGAGCAGTTCTTC	TRBV14	TRBD1	TRBJ2-1	-
CASSPPSPGAGANVLTF	TGCGCCAGCAGCCCCCCCTCCCCAGGGGCTGGGGCCAACGTCCTGACTTTC	TRBV4-3	-	TRBJ2-6	-
CASSLRGGITEAFF	TGTGCCAGCAGCTTAAGAGGGGGCATCACTGAAGCTTTCTTT	TRBV7-2	TRBD1	TRBJ1-1	once
CASSYNSPGIGGYTF	TGTGCCAGCAGTTACAACAGCCCGGGTATTGGTGGCTACACCTTC	TRBV6-5	-	TRBJ1-2	-
CASSLNREEQYF	TGTGCCAGCAGCTTAAACAGAGAGGAGCAGTACTTC	TRBV7-6	-	TRBJ2-7	-
CASSPSMTGGAEGYTF	TGTGCCAGCAGTCCTTCAATGACAGGGGGCGCAGAGGGCTACACCTTC	TRBV6-4	TRBD1	TRBJ1-2	once
CSALHRVGQPQHF	TGCAGCGCCCTACACAGGGTCGGGCAGCCCCAGCATTTT	TRBV29-1	-	TRBJ1-5	-
CASSGGQGYEKLFF	TGTGCCAGCAGCGGAGGACAGGGTTACGAAAAACTGTTTTTT	TRBV9	TRBD1	TRBJ1-4	few
CASSLQGLNEKLFF	TGTGCCAGCAGCCTCCAGGGTCTTAATGAAAAACTGTTTTTT	TRBV14	-	TRBJ1-4	-
CASSLGTGQANYGYTF	TGCGCCAGCAGCTTGGGGACCGGACAGGCCAACTATGGCTACACCTTC	TRBV5-1	TRBD1	TRBJ1-2	once
CASSPLYVQYF	TGTGCCAGCAGCCCCTTGTACGTGCAGTACTTC	TRBV28	-	TRBJ2-7	-
CASSFSGVYSGNTIYF	TGTGCCAGCAGCTTTTCAGGGGTTTACTCTGGAAACACCATATATTTT	TRBV7-2	-	TRBJ1-3	-
CASSVRDRNNSPLHF	TGTGCCAGCAGCGTCCGGGACAGGAATAATTCACCCCTCCACTTT	TRBV5-4	TRBD1	TRBJ1-6	-
CASRREGAEKLFF	TGCGCCAGCCGCCGCGAGGGGGCGGAAAAACTGTTTTTT	TRBV4-1	TRBD1	TRBJ1-4	-
CASSLLLGTLHF	TGTGCCAGCAGTTTACTTCTGGGGACCCTCCACTTT	TRBV28	-	TRBJ1-6	few
CASSFPGLIGNTIYF	TGTGCCAGCAGTTTCCCAGGACTGATTGGAAACACCATATATTTT	TRBV28	-	TRBJ1-3	-
CASSVEGATDTQYF	TGTGCCAGCAGCGTAGAGGGCGCCACAGATACGCAGTATTTT	TRBV9	-	TRBJ2-3	-
CASSTGTGSGNTIYF	TGTGCCAGCTCAACCGGGACAGGGTCGGGAAACACCATATATTTT	TRBV18	TRBD1	TRBJ1-3	-
CASSESGSEQFF	TGCGCCAGCAGTGAGTCAGGGAGTGAGCAGTTCTTC	TRBV10-1	-	TRBJ2-1	few